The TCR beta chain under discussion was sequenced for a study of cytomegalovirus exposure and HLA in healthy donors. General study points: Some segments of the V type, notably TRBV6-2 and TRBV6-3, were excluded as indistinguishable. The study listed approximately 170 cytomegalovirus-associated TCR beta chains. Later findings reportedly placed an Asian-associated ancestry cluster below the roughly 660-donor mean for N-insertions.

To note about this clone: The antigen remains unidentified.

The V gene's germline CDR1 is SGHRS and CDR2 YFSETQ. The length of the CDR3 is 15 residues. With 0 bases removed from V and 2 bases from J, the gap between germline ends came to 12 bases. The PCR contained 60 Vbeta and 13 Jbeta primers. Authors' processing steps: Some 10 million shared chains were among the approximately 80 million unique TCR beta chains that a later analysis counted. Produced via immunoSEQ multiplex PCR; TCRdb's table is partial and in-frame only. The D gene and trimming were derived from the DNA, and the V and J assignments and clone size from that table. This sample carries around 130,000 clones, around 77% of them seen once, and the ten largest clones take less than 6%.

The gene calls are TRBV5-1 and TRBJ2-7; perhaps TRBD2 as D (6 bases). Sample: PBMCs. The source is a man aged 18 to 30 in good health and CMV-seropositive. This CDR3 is CASSLAPGVAYEQYF. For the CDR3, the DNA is TGCGCCAGCAGCTTGGCCCCGGGGGTGGCCTACGAGCAGTACTTC. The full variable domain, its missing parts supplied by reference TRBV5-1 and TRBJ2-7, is KAGVTQTPRYLIKTRGQQVTLSCSPISGHRSVSWYQQTPGQGLQFLFEYFSETQRNKGNFPGRFSGRQFSNSRSEMNVSTLELGDSALYLCASSLAPGVAYEQYFGPGTRLTVT.